A single sample gave rise to the 23 T cell receptor beta chains below, sequenced in a study of cytomegalovirus exposure and HLA in healthy donors. The PCR contained 60 Vbeta and 13 Jbeta primers. Assay used: immunoSEQ multiplex PCR; TCRdb lists only in-frame clones, some missing. This table has about 140,000 clones, roughly four fifths appearing once. Input material: PBMCs. Receptors originate from a human donor in good health.

The V call is TRBV21-1, the J call TRBJ2-6; the table's TRBD1 call for D was not verified on the DNA. TRBV21-1 is flagged as a pseudogene. CDR3 size: 16 residues. The CDR3 sequence: CASSGGQGSGANVLTF. For the CDR3, the DNA is TGTGCCAGCAGCGGGGGACAGGGGTCCGGGGCCAACGTCCTGACTTTC.

The chain employs TRBV6-1 and TRBJ2-1, with a weak D call TRBD2 (5 bases). Germline V gene lookup returns CDR1 MNHNS and CDR2 SASEGT. The CDR3 sequence is 14 residues long. V lost 7 bases and J lost 1, with 11 bases in between. Here the CDR3 DNA reads TGTGCCAGCAATCGTAGGGAGTCCTACAATGAGCAGTTCTTC. Its translation is CASNRRESYNEQFF.

This clone occurred a few times. The sample holds other DNA sequences that translate to the same CDR3. The V gene is TRBV29-1, the J gene TRBJ2-1; a weak D match, TRBD1 (6 bases). The V gene's germline CDR1 is SQVTM and CDR2 ANQGSEA. The CDR3 sequence is 11 residues long. The V end was cut by 6 bases, the J end by 5 bases, with 8 bases between. CDR3 sequence (DNA): TGCAGCGTGGGGGCCGACAATGAGCAGTTCTTC. This encodes CSVGADNEQFF.

The chain links TRBV4-1 to TRBJ2-7, with 8 bases aligning to TRBD1. This CDR3 has 17 amino acids. Looked up from germline, CDR1 is MGHRA and CDR2 is YSYEKL. The ends lost 3 bases at V and 1 base at J; junction bases unmatched: 11. In DNA, the CDR3 is TGCGCCAGCAGCCACGAGGGAGGACAGGGTTTTTCCTACGAGCAGTACTTC. Protein product: CASSHEGGQGFSYEQYF.

The rearrangement joins TRBV7-2 to TRBJ2-1; TRBD2 aligns across 8 bases. The CDR3 is 15 amino acids. CDR1 is SGHTA and CDR2 is FQGNSA in the germline V gene. V dropped 6 bases and J dropped 5; count of bases not matched to a gene: 9. The CDR3 nucleotides read TGTGCCAGCAGAACCCGGGGGGGGGATCACAATGAGCAGTTCTTC. The encoded protein is CASRTRGGDHNEQFF.

This chain connects TRBV7-9 to TRBJ1-2, with D possibly TRBD1 on 6 matching bases. CDR1 SEHNR and CDR2 FQNEAQ come from the germline V gene (reference sequence). This CDR3 has 15 residues. Trimming pared 2 bases from V and 4 bases from J, leaving 14 bases between. The CDR3 DNA follows: TGTGCCAGCAGCTTAATCGGAAGGGACACCTATGGCTACACCTTC. As protein: CASSLIGRDTYGYTF.

V and J are TRBV7-9 and TRBJ2-1; TRBD1 matches at 11 bases. Per germline, CDR1 SEHNR and CDR2 FQNEAQ (reference sequence). The CDR3 sequence is 14 residues long. V was clipped by 6 bases and J by 7 bases; unmatched bases: 5. The CDR3 region is CASSRRDRGNEQFF. In DNA form, the CDR3 reads TGTGCCAGCAGTCGACGGGACAGGGGGAATGAGCAGTTCTTC.

J is TRBJ2-7 and V is TRBV6-6; 7 bases map to TRBD2. V trimming: 8 bases; J trimming: 3 bases; junction bases outside the gene matches: 10. The CDR3 consists of 14 residues. Germline V lookup: CDR1 MNHNY, CDR2 SVGAGI (reference sequence). This CDR3 is CASGFGGSYYEQYF. In DNA form, the CDR3 reads TGTGCCAGCGGGTTCGGGGGGTCCTACTACGAGCAGTACTTC.

This sequence joins TRBV7-9 and TRBJ2-3; 8 positions match TRBD1. The length of the CDR3 is 16 residues. V dropped 6 bases and J dropped 2; count of bases not matched to a gene: 10. The germline gives CDR1 SEHNR, CDR2 FQNEAQ (reference sequence). The CDR3 DNA is TGTGCCAGCAGGTGGACAGGGCCCAACCCCACAGATACGCAGTATTTT. This gives the protein CASRWTGPNPTDTQYF.

The chain carries TRBV11-2 and TRBJ1-1; TRBD1 matches at 9 bases. V was clipped by 5 bases and J by 6 bases; unmatched bases: 7. This CDR3 spans 14 amino acids. Per germline, CDR1 SGHAT and CDR2 FQNNGV. CDR3 region: CASSRPQGAAEAFF. The DNA for the CDR3 is TGTGCCAGCAGCCGACCACAGGGGGCAGCTGAAGCTTTCTTT.

The chain employs TRBV19 and TRBJ2-7, with 12 positions matching TRBD2. The V gene end was trimmed by 8 bases and the J gene end by 3 bases; junction bases not matched to a gene: 5. CDR3 length: 14 residues. Germline CDR1 is LNHDA and CDR2 is SQIVND (reference sequence). In DNA form, the CDR3 reads TGTGCCAGTGGACAGACTAGCGGGAGCTACGAGCAGTACTTC. It specifies CASGQTSGSYEQYF. Full variable domain (outside the CDR3, taken from reference TRBV19 and TRBJ2-7): DGGITQSPKYLFRKEGQNVTLSCEQNLNHDAMYWYRQDPGQGLRLIYYSQIVNDFQKGDIAEGYSVSREKKESFPLTVTSAQKNPTAFYLCASGQTSGSYEQYFGPGTRLTVT.

The chain links TRBV13 to TRBJ1-4, with TRBD1 as a possible D gene (5 bases). V lost 3 bases and J 6 bases, leaving 11 bases between the germline ends. CDR3 length: 14 amino acids. Germline V gene lookup returns CDR1 PRHDT and CDR2 FYEKMQ (reference sequence). CDR3 region: CASSLGGADEKLFF. CDR3 bases: TGTGCCAGCAGCTTGGGAGGGGCGGATGAAAAACTGTTTTTT. Full variable domain (remainder filled in from reference TRBV13 and TRBJ1-4): AAGVIQSPRHLIKEKRETATLKCYPIPRHDTVYWYQQGPGQDPQFLISFYEKMQSDKGSIPDRFSAQQFSDYHSELNMSSLELGDSALYFCASSLGGADEKLFFGSGTQLSVL.

The genes are TRBV13 and TRBJ1-6; D perhaps matches TRBD1 (6 bases). Germline values: CDR1 PRHDT, CDR2 FYEKMQ (reference sequence). The V end was cut by 5 bases, the J end by 14 bases, with 16 bases between. The CDR3 is 13 residues long. In DNA, the CDR3 is TGTGCCAGCAGCGGGGGACAAGCTCCGTCCCTCCACTTT. Its translation is CASSGGQAPSLHF.

The V call is TRBV19, the J call TRBJ1-2; D is undetermined. CDR1 is LNHDA, CDR2 SQIVND, per germline (reference sequence). V was pared by 8 bases and J by 8 bases, with 18 bases between. CDR3 length: 13 residues. The CDR3 protein is CASLGEPGGGYTF. CDR3 in DNA: TGTGCCAGTTTGGGTGAGCCCGGCGGAGGCTACACCTTC.

The CDR3 protein is CAWNSGNYEQYF. The CDR3 DNA is TGTGCCTGGAATTCAGGGAACTACGAGCAGTACTTC. The chain combines TRBV30 with TRBJ2-7; tentatively, D is TRBD1 (5 bases). The CDR3 loop spans 12 amino acids. In germline, CDR1 is GTSNPN, CDR2 SVGIG (reference sequence). V gave up 4 bases and J gave up 3 bases, with 10 bases separating them.

The chain carries TRBV5-1 and TRBJ2-1; D ambiguous. Germline V lookup: CDR1 SGHRS, CDR2 YFSETQ. The CDR3 has 11 residues. V shed 5 bases and J shed 6 bases, with 6 bases lying between them. DNA of the CDR3: TGCGCCAGCAGTTCCGGCAATGAGCAGTTCTTC. Protein: CASSSGNEQFF.

The V and J genes are TRBV6-4 and TRBJ2-3; D unclear. Germline CDR1 MRHNA, CDR2 SNTAGT. Trimming took 3 bases from V and 0 from J, leaving 10 bases between them. The CDR3 runs 15 residues. In DNA form, the CDR3 reads TGTGCCAGCAGTGAAGTGTACAGTAGCACAGATACGCAGTATTTT. This translates into CASSEVYSSTDTQYF.

There are a few counts of this clone. V gene TRBV4-1 combines with J gene TRBJ2-4; 14 positions match TRBD2. The V and J ends lost 4 bases and 0 bases, in that order; junction bases with no gene match: 5. The CDR3 consists of 18 residues. Germline lookup yields CDR1 MGHRA and CDR2 YSYEKL. CDR3 DNA: TGCGCCAGCAGCCCGGGACTAGCGGGAGAGCGAGCCAAAAACATTCAGTACTTC. Translation: CASSPGLAGERAKNIQYF.

CDR3 sequence reads: CASRQRGNEKLFF. The CDR3 coding sequence is TGTGCCAGCCGACAGAGGGGGAATGAAAAACTGTTTTTT. The J gene is TRBJ1-4, the V gene TRBV27; TRBD1 might be the D (6 bases). From germline, CDR1 is MNHEY and CDR2 SMNVEV (reference sequence). The V and J ends lost 8 bases and 5 bases respectively, with 12 bases between them. This CDR3 is built from 13 residues.

The rearrangement uses TRBV4-1 and TRBJ2-2; 9 bases agree with TRBD1. CDR1 is MGHRA, CDR2 YSYEKL, per germline. The V and J ends lost 4 bases and 5 bases, in that order; junction bases with no gene match: 5. This CDR3 has 15 amino acids. The CDR3 spells CASSLRTGETGELFF. CDR3 nucleotides: TGCGCCAGCAGCCTACGGACAGGGGAAACCGGGGAGCTGTTTTTT.

V and J are TRBV19 and TRBJ2-2; 7 bases fit TRBD1. The CDR3 length is 17 residues. V shed 3 bases and J 4 bases; nucleotides not matched to a gene: 11. Germline V gene sequence: CDR1 LNHDA, CDR2 SQIVND (reference sequence). This CDR3 is CASSMREGQVGTGELFF. CDR3 sequence (DNA): TGTGCCAGTAGTATGCGCGAAGGACAGGTCGGCACCGGGGAGCTGTTTTTT.

The V and J genes are TRBV2 and TRBJ1-2, with 9 bases that match TRBD1. This CDR3 is 13 amino acids long. CDR1 is SNHLY, CDR2 FYNNEI, per germline. V shed 11 bases and J 6 bases; nucleotides not matched to a gene: 10. The CDR3 is CAGTGLPWHGYTF. The CDR3 region has the DNA TGTGCCGGGACAGGGCTCCCTTGGCATGGCTACACCTTC.

The CDR3 DNA reads TGTGCCAGCAGATTACAGACAGGGATAAACTACGAGCAGTACTTC. It codes for CASRLQTGINYEQYF. The V gene is TRBV7-2, the J gene TRBJ2-7, with TRBD1 matching over 7 bases. V trimming: 6 bases; J trimming: 3 bases; junction bases outside the gene matches: 11. The CDR3 runs 15 residues. CDR1 SGHTA and CDR2 FQGNSA come from the germline V gene.